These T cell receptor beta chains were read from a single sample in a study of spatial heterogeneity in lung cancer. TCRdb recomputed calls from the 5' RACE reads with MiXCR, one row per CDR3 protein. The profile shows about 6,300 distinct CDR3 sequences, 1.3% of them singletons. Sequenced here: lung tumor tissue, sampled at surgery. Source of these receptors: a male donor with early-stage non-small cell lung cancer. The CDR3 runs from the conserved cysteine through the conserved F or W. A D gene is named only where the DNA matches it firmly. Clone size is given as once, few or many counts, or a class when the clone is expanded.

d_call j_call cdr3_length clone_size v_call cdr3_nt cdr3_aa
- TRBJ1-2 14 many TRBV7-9 TGTGCCAGCGCTTTGGACACCCATAACTATGGCTACACCTTC CASALDTHNYGYTF
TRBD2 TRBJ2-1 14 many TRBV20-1 TGCAGTGCTAGAGACGGGAGGGCTTACAATGAGCAGTTCTTC CSARDGRAYNEQFF
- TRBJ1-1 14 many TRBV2 TGTGCCAGCAGGGCCGGACCGGCGAACACTGAAGCTTTCTTT CASRAGPANTEAFF
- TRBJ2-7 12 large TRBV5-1 TGCGCCAGCAGCTCTTTCGGGAACGAGCAGTACTTC CASSSFGNEQYF
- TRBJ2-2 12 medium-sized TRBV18 TGTGCCAGCTCATACACAGGCGGGGAGCTGTTTTTT CASSYTGGELFF
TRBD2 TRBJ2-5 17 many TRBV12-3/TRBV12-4 TGTGCCAGCAGTTCGGTACTAGCGGGAGGGGGTTGGGAGACCCAGTACTTC CASSSVLAGGGWETQYF
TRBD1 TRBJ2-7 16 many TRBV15 TGTGCCACCAGCAGAGATCGAGAGGGGGCCGCCTACGAGCAGTACTTC CATSRDREGAAYEQYF
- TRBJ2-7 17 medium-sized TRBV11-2 TGTGCCAGCACTCGCTTTTCCCGGGACCGCGGGGCCTACGAGCAGTACTTC CASTRFSRDRGAYEQYF
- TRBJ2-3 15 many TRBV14 TGTGCCAGCAGCGCTAGGAGGGGAAGCACAGATACGCAGTATTTT CASSARRGSTDTQYF
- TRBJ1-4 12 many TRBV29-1 TGCAGCGCCGCGGCAACTAATGAAAAACTGTTTTTT CSAAATNEKLFF
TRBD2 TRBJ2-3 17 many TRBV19 TGTGCCAGTAAGGCTAGCGGGAGTAGGCCTAGCACAGATACGCAGTATTTT CASKASGSRPSTDTQYF
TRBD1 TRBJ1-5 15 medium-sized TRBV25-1 TGTGCCAGCAGTGCCGGGACAGGGAACAATCAGCCCCAGCATTTT CASSAGTGNNQPQHF
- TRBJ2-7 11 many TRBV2 TGTGCCAGCAGTGGTGGGGGAGAGCAGTACTTC CASSGGGEQYF
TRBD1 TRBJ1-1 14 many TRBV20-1 TGCAGTGCCTTGATCGACAGGGGAAGCACTGAAGCTTTCTTT CSALIDRGSTEAFF
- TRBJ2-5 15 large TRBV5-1 TGCGCCAGCAGCTCCTCCGGGACTCGAGAAGAGACCCAGTACTTC CASSSSGTREETQYF
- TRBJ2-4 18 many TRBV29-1 TGCAGCGTTGGTGTATTGGGGTCAGGGGTGGGGGCCAAAAACATTCAGTACTTC CSVGVLGSGVGAKNIQYF
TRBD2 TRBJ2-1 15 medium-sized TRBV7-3 TGTGCCAGCAGCCCGTTAGCGGGAGTGGGCAATGAGCAGTTCTTC CASSPLAGVGNEQFF
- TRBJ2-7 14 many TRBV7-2 TGTGCCAGCAGCTTCGAGGGAAGGGGGTACGAGCAGTACTTC CASSFEGRGYEQYF
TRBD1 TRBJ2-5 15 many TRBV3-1 TGTGCCAGCAGCCTCCGGACAGGGGCCCAAGAGACCCAGTACTTC CASSLRTGAQETQYF
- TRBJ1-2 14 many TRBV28 TGTGCCAGCAGTTTATATCAGGGGCGCTATGGCTACACCTTC CASSLYQGRYGYTF